The 9 T cell receptor beta chains presented below share a single source sample, sequenced in a study of cytomegalovirus exposure and HLA in healthy donors. The study ran its PCR with 60 Vbeta and 13 Jbeta primers. Produced via immunoSEQ multiplex PCR; TCRdb's table is partial and in-frame only. The table lists around 120,000 clones, 15% to 19% of them singletons. Sequencing was performed on PBMCs. These receptor sequences come from a woman aged 18-30 years in good health and CMV-seronegative.

The V and J genes are TRBV30 and TRBJ1-2, with D possibly being TRBD1 (6 bases). The CDR3 is 14 residues long. Germline V gene data show CDR1 as GTSNPN and CDR2 as SVGIG (reference sequence). The V and J ends lost 8 bases and 4 bases respectively, with 20 bases between them. The CDR3 DNA follows: TGTGCCGGCTTTCGGGACACCCTTCTCTATGGCTACACCTTC. This encodes CAGFRDTLLYGYTF.

V usage is TRBV5-4 and J usage is TRBJ2-7; D unclear. CDR3 size: 15 residues. CDR1 SGHNT and CDR2 YYREEE come from the germline V gene (reference sequence). V was shortened by 0 bases and J by 0 bases, with 10 bases between the two germline ends. CDR3 bases: TGTGCCAGCAGCTTGGGGGCAGGCTACTCCTACGAGCAGTACTTC. Encoded protein: CASSLGAGYSYEQYF.

This clone turned up a few times. This chain uses TRBV5-3 with TRBJ2-7; 9 positions agree with TRBD1. TRBV5-3 is an ORF, and what it does is uncertain. V lost 6 bases, J lost 7 bases, and 5 bases stayed unmatched. The CDR3 contains 12 residues. CDR3 in DNA: TGTGCCAGAACCGGACAGGGGCGAGAGCAGTACTTC. Amino acids: CARTGQGREQYF.

This clone was seen only a few times. The chain has TRBV15 and TRBJ1-1, with no clear D. There are 13 residues in the CDR3. V shed 1 base and J shed 6 bases, with 9 bases lying between them. The germline gives CDR1 LNHNV, CDR2 YYDKDF (reference sequence). The chain's CDR3 is CATSRGGGAEAFF. The CDR3, as DNA: TGTGCCACCAGCAGAGGAGGCGGGGCTGAAGCTTTCTTT.

This clone was picked up a small number of times. The V call is TRBV10-2, the J call TRBJ2-5, with D tentatively TRBD2 (5 bases). The V end was cut by 4 bases, the J end by 2 bases, with 11 bases between. The germline V gene encodes CDR1 WSHSY and CDR2 SAAADI. The CDR3 contains 14 residues. CDR3 coding DNA: TGCGCCAGCAGTGGACTAAATAGACAAGAGACCCAGTACTTC. Residues: CASSGLNRQETQYF.

The chain links TRBV6-1 to TRBJ2-7; TRBD2 matches 10 bases. CDR1 and CDR2 from the germline V gene are MNHNS and SASEGT. Trimming cost V 6 bases and J 2 bases; bases outside gene matches: 7. The CDR3 consists of 15 residues. This CDR3 reads CASRWETSGPYEQYF. Here the CDR3 DNA reads TGTGCCAGCAGGTGGGAGACTAGCGGGCCCTACGAGCAGTACTTC.

The chain has TRBV7-6 and TRBJ1-5; D not certain. This CDR3 has 13 amino acids. Germline loops: CDR1 SGHVS, CDR2 FNYEAQ. V lost 5 bases and J 9 bases, leaving 14 bases between the germline ends. CDR3 DNA sequence: TGTGCCAGCAGCCCAAGCGGGTTAGGGCCCCAGCATTTT. Encoded protein: CASSPSGLGPQHF.

This chain links TRBV5-6 with TRBJ1-5; possible D gene TRBD1, 5 bases. Germline V gene lookup returns CDR1 SGHDT and CDR2 YYEEEE. Trimming shortened V by 4 bases and J by 3 bases, and 14 bases separated the two germline ends. This CDR3 region has 15 residues. CDR3 region: CASSPPDGHNQPQHF. The CDR3 DNA reads as TGTGCCAGCAGCCCCCCGGACGGACACAATCAGCCCCAGCATTTT.

This chain connects TRBV6-1 to TRBJ1-6; D remains ambiguous. In germline, CDR1 is MNHNS, CDR2 SASEGT. V was trimmed by 8 bases and J by 8 bases, leaving 19 bases between them. The CDR3 consists of 15 residues. Here the CDR3 reads CASSRFWQRDSPLHF. CDR3 nucleotide sequence: TGTGCCAGCTCTCGGTTCTGGCAGAGGGATTCACCCCTCCACTTT.